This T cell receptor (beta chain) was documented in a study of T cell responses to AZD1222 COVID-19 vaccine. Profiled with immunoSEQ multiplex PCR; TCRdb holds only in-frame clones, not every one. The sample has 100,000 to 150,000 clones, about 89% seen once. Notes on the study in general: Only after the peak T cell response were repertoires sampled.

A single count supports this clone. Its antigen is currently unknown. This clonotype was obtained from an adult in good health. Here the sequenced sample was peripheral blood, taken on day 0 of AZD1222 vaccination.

CDR3 DNA sequence: TGTGCCAGCAGTTTGCAGGGAGGCTATGGCTACACCTTC. It yields the protein CASSLQGGYGYTF. The V and J genes are TRBV6-5 and TRBJ1-2; D is possibly TRBD1 (5 bases). The CDR3 has 13 amino acids. Trimming took 4 bases from V and 4 from J, leaving 10 bases between them. Germline CDR1 is MNHEY and CDR2 is SVGAGI.